This TCR beta chain was recovered during a study of shared clonotypes between healthy human individuals. Trimming removed 4 bases from V and 1 base from J, with 11 bases in between. CDR1 is MNHNY, CDR2 SVGAGI, per germline (reference sequence). The CDR3 has 15 residues. Repertoires were generated with immunoSEQ multiplex PCR, while TCRdb's copy carries only in-frame clones and drops some. The sample yields about 480,000 clones, approximately 79% seen once. The specimen was PBMCs. The chain carries TRBV6-6 and TRBJ1-5; D is unclear. This sequence originates from a woman in her thirties or forties in good health. Some clones in this sample may be carry-over from other donors' samples. The CDR3 DNA sequence: TGTGCCAGCAGTTTGGTCCAGTTGAGCAATCAGCCCCAGCATTTT. Translation: CASSLVQLSNQPQHF.